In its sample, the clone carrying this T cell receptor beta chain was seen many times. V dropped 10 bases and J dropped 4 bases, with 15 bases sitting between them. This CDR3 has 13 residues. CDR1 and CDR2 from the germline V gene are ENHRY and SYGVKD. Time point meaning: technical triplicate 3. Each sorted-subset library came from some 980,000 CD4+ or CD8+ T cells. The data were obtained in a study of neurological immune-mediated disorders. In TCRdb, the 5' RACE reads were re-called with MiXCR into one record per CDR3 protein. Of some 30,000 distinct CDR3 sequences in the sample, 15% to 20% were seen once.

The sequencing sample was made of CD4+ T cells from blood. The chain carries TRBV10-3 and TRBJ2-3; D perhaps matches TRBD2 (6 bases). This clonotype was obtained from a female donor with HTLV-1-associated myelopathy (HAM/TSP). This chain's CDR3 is CASSQEGPDTQYF. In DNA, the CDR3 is TGTGCCAGTTCCCAGGAGGGGCCAGATACGCAGTATTTT.